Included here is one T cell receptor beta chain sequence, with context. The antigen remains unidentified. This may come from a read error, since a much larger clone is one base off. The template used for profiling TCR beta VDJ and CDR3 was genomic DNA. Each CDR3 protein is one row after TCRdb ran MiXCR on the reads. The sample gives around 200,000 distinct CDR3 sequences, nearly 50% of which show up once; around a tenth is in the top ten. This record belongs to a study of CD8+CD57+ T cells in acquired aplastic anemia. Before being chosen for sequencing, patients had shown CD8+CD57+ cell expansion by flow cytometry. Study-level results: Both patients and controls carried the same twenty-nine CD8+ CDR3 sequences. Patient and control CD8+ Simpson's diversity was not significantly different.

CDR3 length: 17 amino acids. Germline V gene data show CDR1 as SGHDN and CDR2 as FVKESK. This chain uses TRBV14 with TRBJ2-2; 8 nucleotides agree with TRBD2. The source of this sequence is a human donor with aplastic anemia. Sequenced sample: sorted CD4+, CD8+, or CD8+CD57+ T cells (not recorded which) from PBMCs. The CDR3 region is CASSQVDSGRFTGEPFF. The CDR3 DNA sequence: TGTGCCAGCAGCCAAGTTGACAGCGGGAGATTTACCGGGGAGCCGTTTTTT. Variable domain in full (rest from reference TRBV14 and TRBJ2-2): EAGVTQFPSHSVIEKGQTVTLRCDPISGHDNLYWYRRVMGKEIKFLLHFVKESKQDESGMPNNRFLAERTGGTYSTLKVQPAELEDSGVYFCASSQVDSGRFTGEPFFGEGSRLTVL.